This T cell receptor (beta chain) was observed in a study of CD8 T cells in ankylosing spondylitis. Study observations and caveats: There was a TCR beta motif, made of eight highly homologous variants, that appeared characteristic of ankylosing spondylitis blood.

Looked up from germline, CDR1 is SGHNT and CDR2 is YYREEE (reference sequence). CDR3 length equals 14 residues. The trim removed 4 bases at V and 1 base at J, leaving 3 bases unmatched. A word on this clonotype: Its antigen is undetermined.

TCRdb passed the 5' RACE reads through MiXCR, listing each CDR3 protein once. The table has 500,000 to 550,000 distinct CDR3 sequences, 9.5% to 15% seen once. This clonotype was sampled from a male donor with ankylosing spondylitis. The chain couples TRBV5-4 to TRBJ2-5; 8 nucleotides line up with TRBD2. Specimen: blood, either unsorted or a sorted T cell fraction (not recorded which). The CDR3 protein is CASSVSGTQETQYF. The CDR3, as DNA: TGTGCCAGCAGCGTTAGCGGGACCCAAGAGACCCAGTACTTC.